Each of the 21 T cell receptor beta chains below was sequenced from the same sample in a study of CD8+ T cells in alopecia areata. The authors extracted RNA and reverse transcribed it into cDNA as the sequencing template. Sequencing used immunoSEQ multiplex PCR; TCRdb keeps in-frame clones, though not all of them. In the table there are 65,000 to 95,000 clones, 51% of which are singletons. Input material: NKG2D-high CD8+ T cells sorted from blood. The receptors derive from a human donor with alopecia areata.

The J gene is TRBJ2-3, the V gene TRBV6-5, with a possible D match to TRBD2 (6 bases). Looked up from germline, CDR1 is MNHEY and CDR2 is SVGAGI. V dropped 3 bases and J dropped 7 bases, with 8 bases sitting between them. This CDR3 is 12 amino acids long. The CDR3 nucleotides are TGTGCCAGCAGTTATGCGGGGAATACGCAGTATTTT. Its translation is CASSYAGNTQYF.

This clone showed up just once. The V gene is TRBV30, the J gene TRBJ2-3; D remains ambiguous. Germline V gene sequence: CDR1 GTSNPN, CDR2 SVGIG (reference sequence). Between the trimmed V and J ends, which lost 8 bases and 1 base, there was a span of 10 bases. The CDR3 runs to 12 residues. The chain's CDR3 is CAHAGGTDTQYF. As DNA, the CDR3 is TGTGCCCATGCCGGAGGCACAGATACGCAGTATTTT. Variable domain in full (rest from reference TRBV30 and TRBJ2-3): SQTIHQWPATLVQPVGSPLSLECTVEGTSNPNLYWYRQAAGRGLQLLFYSVGIGQISSEVPQNLSASRPQDRQFILSSKKLLLSDSGFYLCAHAGGTDTQYFGPGTRLTVL.

The CDR3 DNA follows: TGTGCCAGCAGCTTAGCGGGGGACAGGGGATTACATTTT. Its translation: CASSLAGDRGLHF. V and J are TRBV7-9 and TRBJ1-5; 10 nucleotides agree with TRBD1. Losses at the gene ends were 0 bases for V and 16 bases for J; bases not matched to a gene: 6. Germline loops: CDR1 SEHNR, CDR2 FQNEAQ (reference sequence). CDR3 length: 13 residues.

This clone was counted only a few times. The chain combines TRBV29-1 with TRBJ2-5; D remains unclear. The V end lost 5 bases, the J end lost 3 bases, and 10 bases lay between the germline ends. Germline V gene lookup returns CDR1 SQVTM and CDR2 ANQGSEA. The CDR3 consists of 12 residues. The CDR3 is CSVPRTEETQYF. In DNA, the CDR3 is TGCAGCGTTCCCAGGACGGAAGAGACCCAGTACTTC. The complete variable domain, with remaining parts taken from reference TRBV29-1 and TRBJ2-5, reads SAVISQKPSRDICQRGTSLTIQCQVDSQVTMMFWYRQQPGQSLTLIATANQGSEATYESGFVIDKFPISRPNLTFSTLTVSNMSPEDSSIYLCSVPRTEETQYFGPGTRLLVL.

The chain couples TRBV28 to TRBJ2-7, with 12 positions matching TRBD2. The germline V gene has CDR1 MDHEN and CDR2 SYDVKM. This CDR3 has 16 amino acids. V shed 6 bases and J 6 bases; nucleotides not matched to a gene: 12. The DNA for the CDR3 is TGTGCCAGCAGCGCACGACTAGCGGGAGTCCTTTTCGAGCAGTACTTC. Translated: CASSARLAGVLFEQYF.

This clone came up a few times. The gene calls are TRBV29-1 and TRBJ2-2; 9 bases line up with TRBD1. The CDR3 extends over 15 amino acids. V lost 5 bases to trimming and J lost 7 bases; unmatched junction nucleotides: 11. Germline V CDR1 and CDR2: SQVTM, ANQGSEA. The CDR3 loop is CSVYTGTGMVGELFF. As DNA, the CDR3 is TGCAGCGTTTATACCGGGACAGGGATGGTCGGGGAGCTGTTTTTT.

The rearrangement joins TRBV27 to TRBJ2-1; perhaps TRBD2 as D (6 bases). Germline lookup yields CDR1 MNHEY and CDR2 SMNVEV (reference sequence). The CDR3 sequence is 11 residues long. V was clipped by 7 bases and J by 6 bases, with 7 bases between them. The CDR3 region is CASTGGNEQFF. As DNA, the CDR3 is TGTGCCAGCACCGGGGGCAATGAGCAGTTCTTC.

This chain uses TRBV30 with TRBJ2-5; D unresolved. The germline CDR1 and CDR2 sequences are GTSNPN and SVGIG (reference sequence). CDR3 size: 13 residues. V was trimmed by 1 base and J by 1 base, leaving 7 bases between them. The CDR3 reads CAWSADGQETQYF. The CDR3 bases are TGTGCCTGGAGTGCTGACGGCCAAGAGACCCAGTACTTC. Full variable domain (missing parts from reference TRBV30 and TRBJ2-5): SQTIHQWPATLVQPVGSPLSLECTVEGTSNPNLYWYRQAAGRGLQLLFYSVGIGQISSEVPQNLSASRPQDRQFILSSKKLLLSDSGFYLCAWSADGQETQYFGPGTRLLVL.

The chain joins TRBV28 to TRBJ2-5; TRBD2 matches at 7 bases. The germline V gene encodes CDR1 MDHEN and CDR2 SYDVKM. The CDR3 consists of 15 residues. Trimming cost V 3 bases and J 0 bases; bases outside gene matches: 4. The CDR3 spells CASSFSLADQETQYF. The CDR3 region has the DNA TGTGCCAGCAGTTTCTCGCTAGCGGACCAAGAGACCCAGTACTTC.

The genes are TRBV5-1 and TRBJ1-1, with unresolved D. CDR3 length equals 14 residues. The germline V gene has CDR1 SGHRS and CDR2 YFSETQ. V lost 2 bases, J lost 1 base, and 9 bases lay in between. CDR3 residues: CASSFREPNTEAFF. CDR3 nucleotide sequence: TGCGCCAGCAGCTTCCGGGAGCCGAACACTGAAGCTTTCTTT. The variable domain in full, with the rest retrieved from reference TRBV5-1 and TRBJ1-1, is KAGVTQTPRYLIKTRGQQVTLSCSPISGHRSVSWYQQTPGQGLQFLFEYFSETQRNKGNFPGRFSGRQFSNSRSEMNVSTLELGDSALYLCASSFREPNTEAFFGQGTRLTVV.

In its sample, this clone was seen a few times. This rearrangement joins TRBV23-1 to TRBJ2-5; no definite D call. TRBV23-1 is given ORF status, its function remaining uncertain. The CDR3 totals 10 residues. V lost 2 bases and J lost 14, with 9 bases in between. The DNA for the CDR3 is TGCGCCAGCAGTCAAAGGCGAGTCTACTTC. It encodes CASSQRRVYF.

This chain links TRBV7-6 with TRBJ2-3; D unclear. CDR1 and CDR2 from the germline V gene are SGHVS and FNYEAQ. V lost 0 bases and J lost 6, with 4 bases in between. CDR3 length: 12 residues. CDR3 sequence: CASSLAEDTQYF. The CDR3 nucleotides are TGTGCCAGCAGCTTAGCTGAGGATACGCAGTATTTT.

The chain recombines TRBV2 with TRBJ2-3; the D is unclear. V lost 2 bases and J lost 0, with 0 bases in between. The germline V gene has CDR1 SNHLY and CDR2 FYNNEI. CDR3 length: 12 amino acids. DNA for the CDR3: TGTGCCAGCAGTGAAAGCACAGATACGCAGTATTTT. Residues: CASSESTDTQYF.

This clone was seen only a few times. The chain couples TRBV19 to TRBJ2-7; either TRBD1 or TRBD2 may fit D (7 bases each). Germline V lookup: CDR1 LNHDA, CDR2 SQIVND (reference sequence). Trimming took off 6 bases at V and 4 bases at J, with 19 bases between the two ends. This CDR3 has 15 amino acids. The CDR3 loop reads CASSMRGTEEYEQYF. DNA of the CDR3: TGTGCCAGTAGCATGCGGGGGACAGAAGAATACGAGCAGTACTTC. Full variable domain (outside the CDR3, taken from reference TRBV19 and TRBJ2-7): DGGITQSPKYLFRKEGQNVTLSCEQNLNHDAMYWYRQDPGQGLRLIYYSQIVNDFQKGDIAEGYSVSREKKESFPLTVTSAQKNPTAFYLCASSMRGTEEYEQYFGPGTRLTVT.

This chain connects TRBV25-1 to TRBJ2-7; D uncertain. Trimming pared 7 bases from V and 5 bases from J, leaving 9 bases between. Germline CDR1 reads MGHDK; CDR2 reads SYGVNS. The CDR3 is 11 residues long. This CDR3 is CASTPGHEQYF. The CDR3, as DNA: TGTGCCAGCACCCCGGGCCACGAGCAGTACTTC.

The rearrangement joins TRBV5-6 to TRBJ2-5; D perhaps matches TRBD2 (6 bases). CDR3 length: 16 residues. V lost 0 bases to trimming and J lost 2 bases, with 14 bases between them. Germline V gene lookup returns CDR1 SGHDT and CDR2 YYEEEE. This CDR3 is CASSLGSGVPQETQYF. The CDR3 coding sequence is TGTGCCAGCAGCTTGGGCTCGGGGGTACCTCAAGAGACCCAGTACTTC.

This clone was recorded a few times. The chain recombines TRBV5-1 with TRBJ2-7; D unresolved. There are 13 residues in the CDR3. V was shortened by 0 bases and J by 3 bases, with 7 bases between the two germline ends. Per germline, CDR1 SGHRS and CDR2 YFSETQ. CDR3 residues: CASSLATDYEQYF. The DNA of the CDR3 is TGCGCCAGCAGCTTGGCCACAGACTACGAGCAGTACTTC.

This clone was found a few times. The CDR3 reads CSVQGSWGVEAFF. The CDR3 DNA follows: TGCAGCGTGCAGGGTAGTTGGGGGGTTGAAGCTTTCTTT. This rearrangement joins TRBV29-1 to TRBJ1-1; TRBD1 is a possible D gene (5 bases). CDR3 length: 13 amino acids. V was cut by 6 bases and J by 7 bases, with 18 bases left in between. Germline CDR1 SQVTM, CDR2 ANQGSEA.

CDR3 residues: CSVTGLESGYTF. The CDR3 region has the DNA TGCAGCGTTACAGGGTTAGAGAGTGGCTACACCTTC. This sequence joins TRBV29-1 and TRBJ1-2; weak D call: TRBD1 (6 bases). The CDR3 loop spans 12 amino acids. The germline gives CDR1 SQVTM, CDR2 ANQGSEA. Trimming removed 5 bases at V and 7 bases at J, with 14 bases between. The variable domain in full, completed from reference TRBV29-1 and TRBJ1-2, reads SAVISQKPSRDICQRGTSLTIQCQVDSQVTMMFWYRQQPGQSLTLIATANQGSEATYESGFVIDKFPISRPNLTFSTLTVSNMSPEDSSIYLCSVTGLESGYTFGSGTRLTVV.

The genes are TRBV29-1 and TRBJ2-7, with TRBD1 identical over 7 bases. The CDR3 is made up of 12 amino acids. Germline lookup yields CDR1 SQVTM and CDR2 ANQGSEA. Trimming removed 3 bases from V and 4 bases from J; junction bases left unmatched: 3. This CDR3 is CSVDTGEYEQYF. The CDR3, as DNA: TGCAGCGTTGATACAGGGGAGTACGAGCAGTACTTC.

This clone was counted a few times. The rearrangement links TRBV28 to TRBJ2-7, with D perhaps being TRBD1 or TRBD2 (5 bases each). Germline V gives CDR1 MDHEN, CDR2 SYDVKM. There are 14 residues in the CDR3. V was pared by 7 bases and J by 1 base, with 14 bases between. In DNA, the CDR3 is TGTGCCAGCAAAGGGCAGGGAGTATCCTACGAGCAGTACTTC. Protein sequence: CASKGQGVSYEQYF.